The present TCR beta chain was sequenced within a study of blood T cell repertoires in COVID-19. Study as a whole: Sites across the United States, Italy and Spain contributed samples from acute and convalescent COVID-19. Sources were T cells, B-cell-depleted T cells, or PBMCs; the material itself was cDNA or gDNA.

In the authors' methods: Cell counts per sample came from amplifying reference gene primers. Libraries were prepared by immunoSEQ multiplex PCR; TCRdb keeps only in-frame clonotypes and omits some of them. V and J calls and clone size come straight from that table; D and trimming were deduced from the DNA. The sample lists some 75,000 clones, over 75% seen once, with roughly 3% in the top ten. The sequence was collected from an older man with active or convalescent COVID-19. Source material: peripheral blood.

The CDR3: CASSSGSSGFSGANVLTF. The CDR3 DNA reads TGTGCCAGCAGCTCCGGGAGTTCTGGGTTCTCTGGGGCCAACGTCCTGACTTTC. J is TRBJ2-6 and V is TRBV7-2; TRBD2 is a possible D gene (6 bases). Germline V gene data show CDR1 as SGHTA and CDR2 as FQGNSA. CDR3 length: 18 residues. Trimming left V 4 bases short and J 0 bases short, with 16 bases between.